Listed below are T cell receptor beta chains from one sample, sequenced in a study of T-cell reconstitution after alpha-beta-depleted transplantation in children. Via MiXCR, TCRdb re-called the PCR reads, giving one row per CDR3 protein. The data contain about 250,000 distinct CDR3 sequences, 20% to 30% of them singletons. The sequencing used PBMCs, mostly from graft donor cells, collected 360 days after TCRalphabeta/CD19-depleted stem cell transplant. Receptors originate from a female patient younger than 10 who had a stem cell transplant for congenital amegakaryocytic thrombocytopenia, so the T cells may come from the graft donor. CDR3s include the opening cysteine and the closing phenylalanine or tryptophan. A D gene is named only where the DNA matches it firmly. Not every row has a clone size; where given, it reads once, few, many or a size class.

TRBJ2-1 | TRBD2 | TRBV20-1 | . | CSARRYGRAGKQFF | TGCAGTGCTCGAAGATACGGGAGGGCCGGGAAGCAGTTCTTC
TRBJ1-2 | TRBD1 | TRBV20-1 | . | CSARRDSYGYTF | TGCAGTGCTAGACGGGACAGCTATGGCTACACCTTC
TRBJ2-1 | . | TRBV20-1 | many | CSARDTGPLYEQFF | TGCAGTGCTAGAGATACTGGCCCCTTATATGAGCAGTTCTTC
TRBJ1-6 | . | TRBV28 | few | CASSLTPGRGFVAYNSPLHF | TGTGCCAGCAGTTTGACCCCAGGGAGGGGATTCGTGGCCTATAATTCACCCCTCCACTTT
TRBJ1-2 | . | TRBV29-1 | . | CSVAAGPTEIGYTF | TGCAGCGTTGCTGCGGGGCCTACGGAGATCGGCTACACCTTC
TRBJ2-2 | TRBD2 | TRBV4-3 | . | CASSQAALAGVGGELFF | TGCGCCAGCAGCCAGGCTGCACTAGCGGGAGTGGGCGGGGAGCTGTTTTTT
TRBJ1-5 | TRBD1 | TRBV4-3 | . | CASSQEGTGGVLQPQHF | TGCGCCAGCAGCCAAGAAGGGACAGGGGGCGTACTTCAGCCCCAGCATTTT
TRBJ1-4 | TRBD1 | TRBV11-2 | . | CASTQGEKLFF | TGTGCCAGCACACAGGGGGAAAAACTGTTTTTT
TRBJ2-2 | TRBD1 | TRBV12-3/TRBV12-4 | . | CTSTNMTGGLNTGELFF | TGTACCAGCACCAATATGACAGGGGGTTTGAACACCGGGGAGCTGTTTTTT
TRBJ2-7 | TRBD1 | TRBV24-1 | . | CATSAGDRGAREQYF | TGTGCCACCAGTGCCGGAGACAGGGGGGCGAGGGAGCAGTACTTC
TRBJ2-3 | TRBD2 | TRBV10-3 | once | CAISDLGTSGGTQYF | TGTGCCATCAGTGATTTGGGTACTAGCGGGGGGACGCAGTATTTT
TRBJ2-7 | . | TRBV6-4 | few | CASSDPRGPYEQYF | TGTGCCAGCAGTGACCCCCGCGGGCCCTACGAGCAGTACTTC
TRBJ2-1 | TRBD2 | TRBV12-3/TRBV12-4 | few | CASRHVAGGYNEQFF | TGTGCCAGCAGACACGTTGCGGGAGGGTACAATGAGCAGTTCTTC
TRBJ1-5 | . | TRBV12-2 | . | CASRLARGEAQHF | TGTGCAAGTCGCTTAGCGCGCGGGGAGGCCCAGCATTTT
TRBJ2-3 | TRBD2 | TRBV29-1 | . | CSVEWGGLSTDTQYF | TGCAGCGTTGAATGGGGGGGTCTCAGCACAGATACGCAGTATTTT
TRBJ2-3 | TRBD2 | TRBV5-1 | few | CASSPPGLAGVADTQYF | TGCGCCAGCAGCCCACCAGGACTAGCGGGAGTGGCAGATACGCAGTATTTT
TRBJ1-5 | TRBD1 | TRBV9 | . | CASSELDGQGNQPQHF | TGTGCCAGCAGCGAGCTTGACGGACAGGGAAATCAGCCCCAGCATTTT
TRBJ2-1 | . | TRBV5-1 | . | CASSDLQRAVEQFF | TGCGCCAGCAGCGACCTACAGAGGGCTGTTGAGCAGTTCTTC
TRBJ1-4 | TRBD1 | TRBV12-3/TRBV12-4 | many | CASRTDRGEKLFF | TGTGCCAGCAGGACAGACAGGGGTGAAAAACTGTTTTTT
TRBJ2-1 | . | TRBV12-3/TRBV12-4 | many | CASSSSGVGSFEQFF | TGTGCCAGCAGTTCATCAGGGGTGGGGTCATTCGAGCAGTTCTTC
TRBJ2-3 | . | TRBV28 | . | CATSGNTDTQYF | TGTGCCACCTCAGGGAACACAGATACGCAGTATTTT
TRBJ2-1 | . | TRBV29-1 | . | CSVAPQTYNEQFF | TGCAGCGTTGCCCCCCAGACATACAATGAGCAGTTCTTC
TRBJ2-1 | . | TRBV7-2 | few | CASSLAEYNEQFF | TGTGCCAGCAGCTTAGCGGAGTACAATGAGCAGTTCTTC
TRBJ2-3 | . | TRBV20-1 | few | CSAGPLGATDTQYF | TGCAGTGCTGGTCCACTTGGAGCCACAGATACGCAGTATTTT
TRBJ2-7 | . | TRBV10-3 | . | CAISEGEEQYF | TGTGCCATCAGTGAGGGGGAAGAGCAGTACTTC
TRBJ2-5 | TRBD2 | TRBV7-2 | few | CASSWGTSGGQETQYF | TGTGCCAGCAGCTGGGGGACTAGCGGCGGACAAGAGACCCAGTACTTC
TRBJ2-7 | TRBD1 | TRBV6-2/TRBV6-3 | . | CASSPWDRQYF | TGTGCCAGCAGTCCATGGGACAGACAGTACTTC
TRBJ1-1 | TRBD1 | TRBV19 | few | CASSILTGGMNTEAFF | TGTGCCAGTAGTATTTTGACAGGGGGCATGAACACTGAAGCTTTCTTT
TRBJ2-5 | . | TRBV7-8 | . | CASSLTIGRETQYF | TGTGCCAGCAGCCTCACCATTGGCAGAGAGACCCAGTACTTC
TRBJ2-3 | TRBD2 | TRBV28 | few | CASSFGAGGTNTQYF | TGTGCCAGCAGTTTTGGGGCGGGGGGTACAAATACGCAGTATTTT
TRBJ2-1 | TRBD1 | TRBV10-2 | . | CASSEQGNEQFF | TGCGCCAGCAGTGAACAGGGGAATGAGCAGTTCTTC
TRBJ2-1 | . | TRBV5-6 | few | CASSWKNRLVDEQFF | TGTGCCAGCAGCTGGAAAAACCGACTAGTAGACGAGCAGTTCTTC
TRBJ2-4 | TRBD1 | TRBV7-2 | . | CASSLGGQGNIQYF | TGTGCCAGCAGCTTAGGAGGACAGGGCAACATTCAGTACTTC
TRBJ2-1 | TRBD1 | TRBV24-1 | . | CATSDFRDRGHNEQFF | TGTGCCACCAGTGATTTTAGGGACAGGGGCCACAATGAGCAGTTCTTC
TRBJ2-5 | . | TRBV15 | few | CATSRDKLDGTQYF | TGTGCCACCAGCAGAGATAAGCTAGATGGGACCCAGTACTTC
TRBJ1-2 | . | TRBV4-2 | . | CASSQGLTVSYGYTF | TGTGCCAGCAGCCAAGGCTTGACAGTTTCCTATGGCTACACCTTC
TRBJ2-2 | TRBD2 | TRBV12-3/TRBV12-4 | many | CASSLGLAAGPGELFF | TGTGCCAGCAGTTTAGGACTAGCAGCCGGTCCCGGGGAGCTGTTTTTT
TRBJ2-7 | . | TRBV3-1 | . | CASSANPPSPPEQYF | TGTGCCAGCAGCGCAAACCCCCCTTCCCCTCCGGAGCAGTACTTC
TRBJ2-5 | TRBD1 | TRBV27 | once | CASSLWTGETQYF | TGTGCCAGCAGTTTATGGACAGGAGAGACCCAGTACTTC
TRBJ2-5 | TRBD1 | TRBV5-4 | . | CASSTGTGETQYF | TGTGCCAGCAGTACCGGGACAGGGGAGACCCAGTACTTC
TRBJ2-1 | . | TRBV6-2/TRBV6-3 | . | CASSYSMLGPRTYNEQFF | TGTGCCAGCAGTTACTCGATGCTTGGACCCCGTACCTACAATGAGCAGTTCTTC
TRBJ2-7 | . | TRBV25-1 | . | CASSPGDNEQYF | TGTGCCAGCAGCCCTGGAGACAACGAGCAGTACTTC
TRBJ2-1 | . | TRBV4-1 | few | CASSQGGAGSYNEQFF | TGCGCCAGCAGCCAAGGGGGGGCAGGCTCCTACAATGAGCAGTTCTTC
TRBJ2-7 | . | TRBV20-1 | . | CSASRLAYEQYF | TGCAGTGCTAGTAGGCTAGCCTACGAGCAGTACTTC
TRBJ1-1 | . | TRBV7-8 | many | CASSLFGRGNTEAFF | TGTGCCAGCAGCTTATTCGGCAGGGGGAACACTGAAGCTTTCTTT
TRBJ2-2 | . | TRBV5-1 | few | CASSGTVQMGELFF | TGCGCCAGCAGCGGGACTGTTCAGATGGGGGAGCTGTTTTTT
TRBJ2-5 | . | TRBV5-1 | . | CASSVSQGRAETQYF | TGCGCCAGCAGCGTTTCACAGGGCCGTGCAGAGACCCAGTACTTC
TRBJ2-1 | TRBD2 | TRBV20-1 | many | CSEASGRALDEQFF | TGCAGTGAGGCTAGCGGGAGGGCCCTAGATGAGCAGTTCTTC
TRBJ2-2 | . | TRBV6-1 | . | CASSRPTIVSPGELFF | TGTGCCAGCAGTCGTCCCACCATAGTATCCCCCGGGGAGCTGTTTTTT
TRBJ1-5 | . | TRBV19 | . | CASSGGRNQPQHF | TGTGCCAGTAGCGGGGGTCGAAATCAGCCCCAGCATTTT
TRBJ1-4 | . | TRBV5-1 | . | CASSLTGAEEKLFF | TGCGCCAGCAGCTTGACCGGGGCAGAAGAAAAACTGTTTTTT
TRBJ2-3 | TRBD2 | TRBV27 | . | CASRPPGLAGSDTQYF | TGTGCCAGCAGACCTCCGGGACTAGCGGGTTCAGATACGCAGTATTTT
TRBJ1-5 | . | TRBV12-3/TRBV12-4 | few | CASSYGRAGLRNQPQHF | TGTGCCAGCAGTTACGGAAGGGCGGGTTTACGCAATCAGCCCCAGCATTTT
TRBJ2-1 | TRBD1 | TRBV12-3/TRBV12-4 | . | CASSNDGTGDDNEQFF | TGTGCCAGCAGCAACGACGGGACAGGGGACGACAATGAGCAGTTCTTC
TRBJ2-5 | TRBD2 | TRBV2 | . | CASSGLVKETQYF | TGTGCCAGCTCGGGACTAGTGAAAGAGACCCAGTACTTC
TRBJ1-4 | . | TRBV4-3 | . | CASSQGSRAAPSKELFF | TGCGCCAGCAGCCAAGGGTCTCGGGCAGCTCCCTCGAAGGAACTGTTTTTT
TRBJ2-7 | TRBD2 | TRBV4-2 | . | CASSQVHSSGGYEQYF | TGTGCCAGCAGCCAAGTTCACAGTAGCGGGGGGTACGAGCAGTACTTC
TRBJ2-3 | . | TRBV12-3/TRBV12-4 | . | CASSYGRDTQYF | TGTGCCAGCAGTTATGGACGGGATACGCAGTATTTT
TRBJ1-4 | . | TRBV12-3/TRBV12-4 | many | CASSLGATNEKLFF | TGTGCCAGCAGTTTAGGGGCAACTAATGAAAAACTGTTTTTT
TRBJ2-1 | TRBD2 | TRBV7-9 | . | CASSFSGGRYNEQFF | TGTGCCAGCAGCTTTAGCGGGGGGCGGTACAATGAGCAGTTCTTC